The clone carrying this TCR beta chain has only a few counts. No antigen is known for it. The sample comes from a study of T cell responses to AZD1222 COVID-19 vaccine. Overall study: Timing groups of about 4 and about 12 weeks for second doses were pooled.

Using immunoSEQ multiplex PCR, the repertoire was profiled, and TCRdb retains in-frame clones only, with some absent. The sample records more than 110,000 clones, about nine tenths being singletons. Trimming removed 6 bases from V and 4 bases from J; junction bases left unmatched: 12. CDR1 is MRHNA, CDR2 SNTAGT, per germline. The CDR3 has 16 amino acids. Broader study findings: Samples come after the peak T cell response, not at day 14. Spike-specific TCR breadth and depth rose after two AZD1222 doses.

Specimen: peripheral blood, collected on day 0 of AZD1222 vaccination. This receptor was identified in an adult in good health. The rearrangement uses TRBV6-4 and TRBJ1-2; 9 bases are shared with TRBD1. The DNA for the CDR3 is TGTGCCAGCAGCGAGGGACAGGGCCAAGGCGGCTATGGCTACACCTTC. It codes for CASSEGQGQGGYGYTF.